The 23 T cell receptor beta chains in this list originate from one sample, sequenced in a study of regulatory T cells in long-lasting Graves disease. Arm-PCR of CDR3 regions and iRepertoire HTBI primers were used to build TCR beta libraries. TCRdb passed the multiplex PCR reads through MiXCR, listing each CDR3 protein once. Here the sample spans approximately 400,000 distinct CDR3 sequences, 10% to 15% being singletons. Time point in this sample: newly diagnosed GD, antithyroid drugs for less than 3 months. Scientists built the TCR library using RNA that was extracted from PBMCs. These same records also appear under a second study, on T cells in Graves' hyperthyroidism and ophthalmopathy.

Here the sequenced sample was peripheral blood mononuclear cells (PBMCs), taken at new diagnosis, from a patient treated with antithyroid drugs. These receptors all come from a woman aged 18-35 years with Graves disease.

This clonotype was counted at least ten times. This chain joins TRBV20-1 and TRBJ2-2; TRBD2 agrees at 8 bases. Trimming cost V 3 bases and J 5 bases; bases outside gene matches: 17. Germline V CDR1 and CDR2: DFQATT, SNEGSKA (reference sequence). The CDR3 is 18 amino acids. The CDR3 sequence: CSASLPSSSGFKTGELFF. CDR3 coding DNA: TGCAGTGCTAGTCTCCCCTCGTCTAGCGGGTTCAAAACCGGGGAGCTGTTTTTT.

The chain is built from TRBV7-8 and TRBJ2-3; D is unresolved. The CDR3 contains 15 residues. Trimming removed 3 bases at V and 2 bases at J, with 12 bases between. In germline, CDR1 is SGHVS, CDR2 FQNEAQ. The CDR3 region has the DNA TGTGCCAGCAGCTTTCGACGACCACCCACAGATACGCAGTATTTT. Protein sequence: CASSFRRPPTDTQYF.

This clonotype was recorded at least ten times. The chain carries TRBV29-1 and TRBJ2-1, with no clear D. The CDR3 runs to 12 residues. The ends were cut back, 4 bases at V and 3 bases at J, with 7 bases in the middle. Germline-derived CDR1 and CDR2 are SQVTM and ANQGSEA. The CDR3 reads CSVAENYNEQFF. CDR3 nucleotide sequence: TGCAGCGTTGCGGAGAACTACAATGAGCAGTTCTTC.

The rearrangement links TRBV4-1 to TRBJ2-6; D gene ambiguous. CDR1 is MGHRA, CDR2 YSYEKL, per germline. V lost 1 base and J 0 bases, leaving 7 bases between the germline ends. The CDR3 length is 16 residues. The CDR3 is CASSQARSSGANVLTF. CDR3 sequence (DNA): TGCGCCAGCAGCCAAGCCAGATCCTCTGGGGCCAACGTCCTGACTTTC.

This clonotype was found a few times. This chain links TRBV19 with TRBJ1-1; D unclear. The V end lost 3 bases, the J end lost 5 bases, and 13 bases lay between the germline ends. The germline V gene encodes CDR1 LNHDA and CDR2 SQIVND (reference sequence). This CDR3 contains 14 residues. The CDR3 nucleotides read TGTGCCAGTAGTATCGGGTCCCCGGGGACTGAAGCTTTCTTT. This codes for CASSIGSPGTEAFF.

This clonotype turned up a few times. This may stem from a read error, because a much larger clone lies one nucleotide away. V usage is TRBV2 and J usage is TRBJ1-5; TRBD1 might be the D (6 bases). Germline V gene data show CDR1 as SNHLY and CDR2 as FYNNEI. CDR3 length: 15 amino acids. V dropped 1 base and J dropped 5 bases, with 12 bases sitting between them. The CDR3 coding sequence is TGTGCCAGCAGTGAAGACGGGGGCGGCGATCAGCCCCAGCATTTT. It codes for CASSEDGGGDQPQHF.

V is TRBV9 and J is TRBJ2-3; D gene ambiguous. Per the germline V gene, CDR1 is SGDLS and CDR2 is YYNGEE. V was cut by 2 bases and J by 6 bases, with 13 bases left in between. CDR3 length equals 14 residues. DNA of the CDR3: TGTGCCAGCAGCGTTTACGGAAATGGGGATACGCAGTATTTT. Its protein product is CASSVYGNGDTQYF.

This clonotype was seen repeatedly, ten times or more. The rearrangement joins TRBV20-1 to TRBJ2-5; D is possibly TRBD2 (5 bases). The CDR3 spans 14 residues. V lost 5 bases and J 7 bases, leaving 20 bases between the germline ends. Germline lookup yields CDR1 DFQATT and CDR2 SNEGSKA (reference sequence). CDR3 nucleotides: TGCAGTGCTTTTCTCCCTCTTGGGAGCGGGACCCAGTACTTC. It is translated as CSAFLPLGSGTQYF.

This clonotype was detected ten times or more. The chain links TRBV12-3 or TRBV12-4 to TRBJ2-1; tentatively, D is TRBD1 (6 bases). Deletions cut 3 bases from V and 9 bases from J, with 18 bases between. The CDR3 totals 15 residues. For the CDR3, the DNA is TGTGCCAGCAGTTTTGGTACAGGGAAGTTCGGTGAGCAGTTCTTC. Translating it yields CASSFGTGKFGEQFF.

This clonotype has just a few counts. The chain has TRBV5-1 and TRBJ1-2; maybe TRBD1 (6 bases). The CDR3 is 14 amino acids. The ends were cut back, 4 bases at V and 5 bases at J, with 15 bases in the middle. Per the germline V gene, CDR1 is SGHRS and CDR2 is YFSETQ. DNA for the CDR3: TGCGCCAGCAGCACTCGGACAGCCGAGTATGGCTACACCTTC. Translation: CASSTRTAEYGYTF.

Points on this clonotype: A far bigger clonotype differs at one base, so this is likely a read error. The rearrangement joins TRBV2 to TRBJ2-1, with a weak D call TRBD2 (5 bases). CDR3 size: 17 residues. Germline CDR1 and CDR2: SNHLY and FYNNEI. The CDR3 spells CASSSGWTQSSYNERFF. In DNA, the CDR3 is TGTGCCAGCAGTTCGGGATGGACCCAAAGCTCCTACAATGAGCGGTTCTTC.

This clonotype was counted many times. The chain joins TRBV30 to TRBJ2-1, with 10 bases fitting TRBD2. This CDR3 has 15 amino acids. Germline V gene lookup returns CDR1 GTSNPN and CDR2 SVGIG (reference sequence). V lost 4 bases and J lost 9; bases outside the gene matches: 12. The CDR3 region is CAWITPGLALGEQFF. Written as DNA, the CDR3 is TGTGCCTGGATAACCCCGGGACTAGCGCTTGGTGAGCAGTTCTTC.

This clonotype was detected many times. The chain couples TRBV12-3 or TRBV12-4 to TRBJ2-5; D is unclear. There are 13 residues in the CDR3. Trimming removed 7 bases at V and 5 bases at J, with 14 bases between. The CDR3, as DNA: TGTGCCAGCATGTATGGCCTCGCGGAGACCCAGTACTTC. Protein sequence: CASMYGLAETQYF.

This clonotype was recorded a few times. The chain has TRBV14 and TRBJ2-2; maybe TRBD1 (5 bases). The ends were cut back, 3 bases at V and 4 bases at J, with 9 bases in the middle. The CDR3 is 14 amino acids. In germline, CDR1 is SGHDN, CDR2 FVKESK. The CDR3 loop reads CASSHLTVTGELFF. The CDR3 DNA is TGTGCCAGCAGCCACCTGACAGTCACCGGGGAGCTGTTTTTT.

The chain recombines TRBV3-1 with TRBJ1-3; D call uncertain. The CDR3 extends over 15 amino acids. Germline assignment: CDR1 LGHDT and CDR2 YNNKEL (reference sequence). Deletions cut 5 bases from V and 0 bases from J, with 11 bases between. The CDR3 region has the DNA TGTGCCAGCAGCGTAGCGGCCTTCTCTGGAAACACCATATATTTT. Translation gives CASSVAAFSGNTIYF.

This clonotype was recorded at least ten times. The V gene is TRBV27, the J gene TRBJ2-1; 16 nucleotides agree with TRBD2. This CDR3 is 20 amino acids long. Germline values: CDR1 MNHEY, CDR2 SMNVEV (reference sequence). Losses at the gene ends were 2 bases for V and 3 bases for J; bases not matched to a gene: 10. This chain's CDR3 is CASSLSVGLAGGPVYNEQFF. CDR3 DNA: TGTGCCAGCAGTTTAAGTGTGGGACTAGCGGGAGGGCCCGTCTACAATGAGCAGTTCTTC.

This clonotype was seen a handful of times. V usage is TRBV4-2 and J usage is TRBJ1-1; maybe TRBD1 (5 bases). The germline V and J ends were trimmed by 2 bases and 1 base, with 11 bases remaining between them. The CDR3 runs 15 residues. Germline values: CDR1 LGHNA, CDR2 YNFKEQ. Written as DNA, the CDR3 is TGTGCCAGCAGCCAACCTTCTAGGGGGAACACTGAAGCTTTCTTT. Its translation: CASSQPSRGNTEAFF.

This clonotype was recorded many times. The chain links TRBV5-1 to TRBJ2-7, with TRBD2 matching 7 bases. Germline values: CDR1 SGHRS, CDR2 YFSETQ. The trim removed 0 bases at V and 4 bases at J, leaving 16 bases unmatched. The CDR3 extends over 18 amino acids. The CDR3 region is CASSLGPLWKAGPYEQYV. The CDR3 nucleotides read TGCGCCAGCAGCTTGGGACCTTTGTGGAAAGCGGGACCATACGAGCAGTACGTC.

The chain combines TRBV7-8 with TRBJ2-7; 9 bases align to TRBD1. This CDR3 is built from 14 residues. The germline V gene has CDR1 SGHVS and CDR2 FQNEAQ. V gave up 5 bases and J gave up 5 bases; unmatched junction bases: 7. CDR3 protein: CASSPGTGYDEQYV. CDR3 nucleotide sequence: TGTGCCAGCAGCCCGGGGACAGGGTACGACGAGCAGTACGTC.

This clonotype showed up many times. The gene calls are TRBV7-2 and TRBJ2-1, with 10 bases identical to TRBD2. Trimming took 2 bases from V and 2 from J; bases not matched to a gene: 0. In germline, CDR1 is SGHTA, CDR2 FQGNSA. This CDR3 has 15 amino acids. Here the CDR3 reads CASSLSGGAYNEQFF. The CDR3 DNA reads as TGTGCCAGCAGCTTAAGCGGGGGGGCCTACAATGAGCAGTTCTTC.

In this sample, this clonotype turned up many times. V and J are TRBV20-1 and TRBJ2-3, with TRBD2 identical over 7 bases. Looked up from germline, CDR1 is DFQATT and CDR2 is SNEGSKA (reference sequence). The CDR3 is 15 amino acids. V trimming: 5 bases; J trimming: 2 bases; junction bases outside the gene matches: 10. In DNA, the CDR3 is TGCAGTGCTCCCGGGGGGAGCGGCCCCACAGATACGCAGTATTTT. The encoded protein is CSAPGGSGPTDTQYF.

This clonotype came up a few times. The junction does not match germline at one end; this may be a read error. The rearrangement joins TRBV7-2 to TRBJ1-1; 11 bases map to TRBD1. The CDR3 covers 14 residues. Germline CDR1 reads SGHTA; CDR2 reads FQGNSA. The CDR3 nucleotides are TGTGCCAGCAGCTTACGGACAGGGGGCACTGAAGCTTCCTTT. Amino acids: CASSLRTGGTEASF.

The chain employs TRBV12-3 or TRBV12-4 and TRBJ1-2; TRBD1 aligns across 8 bases. This CDR3 region has 17 residues. The ends lost 6 bases at V and 5 bases at J; junction bases unmatched: 17. The chain's CDR3 is CASSPVRAGHRGYGYTF. The CDR3 region has the DNA TGTGCCAGCAGCCCGGTTCGGGCAGGCCACAGGGGGTATGGCTACACCTTC.